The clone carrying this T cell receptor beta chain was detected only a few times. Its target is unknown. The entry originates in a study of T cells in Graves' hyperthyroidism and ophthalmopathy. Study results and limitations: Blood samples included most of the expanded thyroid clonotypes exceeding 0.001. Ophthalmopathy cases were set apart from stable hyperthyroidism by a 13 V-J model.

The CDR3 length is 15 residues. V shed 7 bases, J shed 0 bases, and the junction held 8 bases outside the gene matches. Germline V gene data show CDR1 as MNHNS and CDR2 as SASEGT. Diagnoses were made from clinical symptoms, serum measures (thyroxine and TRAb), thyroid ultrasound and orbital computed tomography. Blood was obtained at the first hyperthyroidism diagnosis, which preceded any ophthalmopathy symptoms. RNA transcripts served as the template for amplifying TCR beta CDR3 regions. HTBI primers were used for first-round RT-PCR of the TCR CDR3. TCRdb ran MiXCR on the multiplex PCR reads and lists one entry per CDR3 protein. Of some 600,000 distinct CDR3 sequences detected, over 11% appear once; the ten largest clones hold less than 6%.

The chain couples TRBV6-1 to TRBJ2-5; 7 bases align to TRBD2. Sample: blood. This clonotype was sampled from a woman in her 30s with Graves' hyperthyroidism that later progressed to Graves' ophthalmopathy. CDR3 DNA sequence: TGTGCCAGCAATATAGCGGGCTCGTACCAAGAGACCCAGTACTTC. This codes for CASNIAGSYQETQYF.